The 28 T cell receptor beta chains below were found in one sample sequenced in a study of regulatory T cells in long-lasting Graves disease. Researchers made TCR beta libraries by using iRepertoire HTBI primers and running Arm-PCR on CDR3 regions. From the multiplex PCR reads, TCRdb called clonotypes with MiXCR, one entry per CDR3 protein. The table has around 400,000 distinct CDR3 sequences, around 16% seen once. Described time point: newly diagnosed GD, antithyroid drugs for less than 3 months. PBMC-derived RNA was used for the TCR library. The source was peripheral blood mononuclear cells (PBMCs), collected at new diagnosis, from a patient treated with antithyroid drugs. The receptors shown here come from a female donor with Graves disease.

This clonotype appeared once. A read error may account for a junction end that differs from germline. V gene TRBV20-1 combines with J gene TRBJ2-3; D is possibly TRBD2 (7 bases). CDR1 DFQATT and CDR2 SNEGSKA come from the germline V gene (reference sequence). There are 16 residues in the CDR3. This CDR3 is CSAGGWQGRGGDTRYF. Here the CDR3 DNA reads TGCAGTGCCGGGGGGTGGCAGGGCAGGGGAGGAGATACGCGGTATTTT.

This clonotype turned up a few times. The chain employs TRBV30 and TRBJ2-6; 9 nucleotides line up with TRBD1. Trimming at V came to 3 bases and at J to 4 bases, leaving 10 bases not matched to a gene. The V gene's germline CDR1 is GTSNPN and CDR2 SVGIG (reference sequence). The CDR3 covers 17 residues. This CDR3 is CAWRHQDRGGGANVLTF. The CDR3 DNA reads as TGTGCCTGGAGACATCAGGACAGGGGCGGCGGGGCCAACGTCCTGACTTTC.

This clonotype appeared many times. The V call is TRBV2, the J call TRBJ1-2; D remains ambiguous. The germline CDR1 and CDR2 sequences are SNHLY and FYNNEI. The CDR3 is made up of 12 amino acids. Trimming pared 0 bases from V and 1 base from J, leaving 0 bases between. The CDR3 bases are TGTGCCAGCAGTGAAGCTAACTATGGCTACACCTTC. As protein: CASSEANYGYTF.

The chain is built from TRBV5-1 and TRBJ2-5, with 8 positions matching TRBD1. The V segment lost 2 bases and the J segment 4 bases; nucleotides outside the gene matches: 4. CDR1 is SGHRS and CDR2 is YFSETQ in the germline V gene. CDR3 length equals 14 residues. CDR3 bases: TGCGCCAGCAGCTTTTCAGGGGGCGCAGAGACCCAGTACTTC. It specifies CASSFSGGAETQYF.

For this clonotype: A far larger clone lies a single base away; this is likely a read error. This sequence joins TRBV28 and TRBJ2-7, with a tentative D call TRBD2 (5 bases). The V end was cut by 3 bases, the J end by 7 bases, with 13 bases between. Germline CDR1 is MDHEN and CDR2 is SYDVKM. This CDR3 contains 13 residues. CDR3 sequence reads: CASSFSDGSEQYF. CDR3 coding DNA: TGTGCCAGCAGTTTTAGCGATGGGAGTGAGCAGTACTTC.

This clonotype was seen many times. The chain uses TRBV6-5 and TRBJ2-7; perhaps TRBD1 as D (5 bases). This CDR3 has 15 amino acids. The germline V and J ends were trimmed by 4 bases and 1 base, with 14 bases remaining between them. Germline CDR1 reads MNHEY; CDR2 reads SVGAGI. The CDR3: CASSSTIQDSYEQYF. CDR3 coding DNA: TGTGCCAGCAGTTCCACGATACAGGATTCCTACGAGCAGTACTTC.

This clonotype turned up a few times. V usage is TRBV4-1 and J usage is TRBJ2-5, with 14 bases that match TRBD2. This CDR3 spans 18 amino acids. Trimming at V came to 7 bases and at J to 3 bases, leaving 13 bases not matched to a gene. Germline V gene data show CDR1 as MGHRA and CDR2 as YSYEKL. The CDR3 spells CASTSRLAGGPLEETQYF. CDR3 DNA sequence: TGCGCCAGCACGTCCCGACTAGCGGGGGGGCCTCTCGAAGAGACCCAGTACTTC.

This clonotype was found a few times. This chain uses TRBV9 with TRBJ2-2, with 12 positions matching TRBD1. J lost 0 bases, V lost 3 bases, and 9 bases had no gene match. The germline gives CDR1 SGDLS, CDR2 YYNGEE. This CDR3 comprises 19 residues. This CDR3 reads CASSARPGTGGSNTGELFF. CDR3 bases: TGTGCCAGCAGCGCTCGACCCGGGACAGGGGGCTCGAACACCGGGGAGCTGTTTTTT.

CDR3 region: CASSYKGGRAEEQYF. The CDR3 DNA sequence: TGTGCCAGCAGTTATAAGGGCGGGAGGGCCGAGGAGCAGTACTTC. The J gene is TRBJ2-5, the V gene TRBV6-2 or TRBV6-3; the match to TRBD2 covers 9 bases. Losses at the gene ends were 3 bases for V and 11 bases for J; bases not matched to a gene: 13. This CDR3 region has 15 residues. Germline V CDR1 and CDR2: MNHEY, SVGEGT.

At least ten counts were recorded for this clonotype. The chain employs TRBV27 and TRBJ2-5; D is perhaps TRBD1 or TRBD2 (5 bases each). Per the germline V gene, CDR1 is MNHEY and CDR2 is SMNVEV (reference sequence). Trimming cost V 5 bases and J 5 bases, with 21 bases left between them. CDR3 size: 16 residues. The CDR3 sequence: CASSPERGPVGETQYF. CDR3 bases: TGTGCCAGCAGTCCCGAGAGGGGCCCCGTGGGGGAGACCCAGTACTTC.

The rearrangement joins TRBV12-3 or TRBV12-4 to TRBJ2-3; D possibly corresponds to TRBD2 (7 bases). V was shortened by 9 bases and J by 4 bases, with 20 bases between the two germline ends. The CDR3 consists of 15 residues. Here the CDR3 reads CASTRGGGGADTQYF. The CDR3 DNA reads TGTGCCAGTACAAGAGGGGGGGGCGGGGCAGATACGCAGTATTTT.

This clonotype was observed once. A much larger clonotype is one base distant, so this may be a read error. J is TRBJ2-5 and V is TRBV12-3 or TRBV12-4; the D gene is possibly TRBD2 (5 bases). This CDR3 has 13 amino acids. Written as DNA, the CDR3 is TGTGCCAGCGGCCCAGGAGGAGAAGAGACCCAGTGCTTC. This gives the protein CASGPGGEETQCF.

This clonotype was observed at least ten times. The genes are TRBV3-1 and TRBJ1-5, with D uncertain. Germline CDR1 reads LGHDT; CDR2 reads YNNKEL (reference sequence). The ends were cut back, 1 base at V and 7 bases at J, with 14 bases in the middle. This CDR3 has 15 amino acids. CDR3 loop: CASSQGMTGHQPQHF. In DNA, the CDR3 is TGTGCCAGCAGCCAAGGGATGACGGGCCACCAGCCCCAGCATTTT. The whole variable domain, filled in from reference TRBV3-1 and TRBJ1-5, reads DTAVSQTPKYLVTQMGNDKSIKCEQNLGHDTMYWYKQDSKKFLKIMFSYNNKELIINETVPNRFSPKSPDKAHLNLHINSLELGDSAVYFCASSQGMTGHQPQHFGDGTRLSIL.

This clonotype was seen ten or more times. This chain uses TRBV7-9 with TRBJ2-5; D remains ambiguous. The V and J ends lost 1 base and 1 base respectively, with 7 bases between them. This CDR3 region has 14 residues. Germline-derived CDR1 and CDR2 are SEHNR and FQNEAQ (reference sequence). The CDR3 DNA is TGTGCCAGCAGCTTAGACACTTCCCAAGAGACCCAGTACTTC. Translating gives CASSLDTSQETQYF.

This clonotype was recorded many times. DNA for the CDR3: TGTGCCAGCAGTTCCCCAGGTAGGCGGTTGGCGGCCTACGAGCAGTACTTC. Protein: CASSSPGRRLAAYEQYF. J is TRBJ2-7 and V is TRBV28, with D unresolved. V was pared by 4 bases and J by 2 bases, with 21 bases between. The germline CDR1 and CDR2 sequences are MDHEN and SYDVKM. This CDR3 spans 17 amino acids. The whole variable domain, remainder taken from reference TRBV28 and TRBJ2-7, is DVKVTQSSRYLVKRTGEKVFLECVQDMDHENMFWYRQDPGLGLRLIYFSYDVKMKEKGDIPEGYSVSREKKERFSLILESASTNQTSMYLCASSSPGRRLAAYEQYFGPGTRLTVT.

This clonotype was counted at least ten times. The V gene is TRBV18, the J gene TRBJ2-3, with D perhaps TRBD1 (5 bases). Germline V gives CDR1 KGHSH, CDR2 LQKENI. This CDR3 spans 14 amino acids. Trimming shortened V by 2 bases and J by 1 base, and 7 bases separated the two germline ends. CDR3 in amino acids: CASSPETGTDTQYF. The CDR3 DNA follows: TGTGCCAGCTCACCAGAGACAGGCACAGATACGCAGTATTTT.

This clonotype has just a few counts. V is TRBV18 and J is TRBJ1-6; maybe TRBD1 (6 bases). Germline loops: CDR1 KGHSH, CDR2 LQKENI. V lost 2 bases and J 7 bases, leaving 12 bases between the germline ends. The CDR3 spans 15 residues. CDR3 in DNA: TGTGCCAGCTCACCATTGGGGGGCGCGAATTCACCCCTCCACTTT. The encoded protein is CASSPLGGANSPLHF.

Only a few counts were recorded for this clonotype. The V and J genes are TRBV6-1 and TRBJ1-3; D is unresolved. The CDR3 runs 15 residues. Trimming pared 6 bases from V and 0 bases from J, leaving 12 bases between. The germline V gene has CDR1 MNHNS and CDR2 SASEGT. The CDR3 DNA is TGTGCCAGCAGACCTGGACGGAGCTCTGGAAACACCATATATTTT. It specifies CASRPGRSSGNTIYF.

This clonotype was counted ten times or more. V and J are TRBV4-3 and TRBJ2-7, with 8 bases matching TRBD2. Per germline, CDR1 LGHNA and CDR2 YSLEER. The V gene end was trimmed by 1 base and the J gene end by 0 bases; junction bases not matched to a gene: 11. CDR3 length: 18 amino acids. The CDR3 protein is CASSQAARGGTSSYEQYF. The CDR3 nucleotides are TGCGCCAGCAGCCAAGCAGCGCGTGGGGGGACTAGCTCCTACGAGCAGTACTTC.

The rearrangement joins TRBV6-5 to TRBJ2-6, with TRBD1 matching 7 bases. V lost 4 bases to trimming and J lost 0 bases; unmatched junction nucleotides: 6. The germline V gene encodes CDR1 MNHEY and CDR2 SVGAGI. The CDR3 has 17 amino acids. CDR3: CASSWPGQHSGANVLTF. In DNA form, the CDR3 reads TGTGCCAGCAGTTGGCCGGGACAGCACTCTGGGGCCAACGTCCTGACTTTC.

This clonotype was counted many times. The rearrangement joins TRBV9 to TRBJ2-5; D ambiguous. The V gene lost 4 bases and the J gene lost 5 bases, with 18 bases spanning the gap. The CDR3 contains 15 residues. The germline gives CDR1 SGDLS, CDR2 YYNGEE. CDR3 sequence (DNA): TGTGCCAGCAGCTTAGCACATGACTTCGGTGAGACCCAGTACTTC. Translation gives CASSLAHDFGETQYF.

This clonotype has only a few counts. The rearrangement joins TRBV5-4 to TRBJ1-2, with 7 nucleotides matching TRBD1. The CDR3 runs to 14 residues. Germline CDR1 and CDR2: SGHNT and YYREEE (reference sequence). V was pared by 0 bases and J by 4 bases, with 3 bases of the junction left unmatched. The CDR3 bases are TGTGCCAGCAGCTTGGAGTCAGGGGGCTATGGCTACACCTTC. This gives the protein CASSLESGGYGYTF.

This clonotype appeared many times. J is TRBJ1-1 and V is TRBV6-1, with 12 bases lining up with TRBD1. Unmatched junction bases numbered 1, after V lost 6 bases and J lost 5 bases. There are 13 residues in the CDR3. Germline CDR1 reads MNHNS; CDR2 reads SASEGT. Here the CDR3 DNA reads TGTGCCAGCAGGGGACAGGGGGCAACTGAAGCTTTCTTT. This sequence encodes CASRGQGATEAFF.

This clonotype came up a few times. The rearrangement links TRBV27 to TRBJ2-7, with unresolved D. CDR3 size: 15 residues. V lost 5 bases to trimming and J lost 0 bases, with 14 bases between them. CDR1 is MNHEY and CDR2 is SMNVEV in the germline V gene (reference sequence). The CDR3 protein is CASSGPRTDSYEQYF. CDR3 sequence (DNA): TGTGCCAGCAGTGGGCCAAGGACGGACTCCTACGAGCAGTACTTC.

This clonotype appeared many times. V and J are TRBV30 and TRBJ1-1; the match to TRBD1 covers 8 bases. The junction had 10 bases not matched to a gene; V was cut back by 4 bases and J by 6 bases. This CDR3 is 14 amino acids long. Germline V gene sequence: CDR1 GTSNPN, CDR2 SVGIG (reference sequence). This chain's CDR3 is CAWKGDRGHAEAFF. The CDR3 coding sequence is TGTGCCTGGAAAGGAGACAGGGGCCACGCTGAAGCTTTCTTT.

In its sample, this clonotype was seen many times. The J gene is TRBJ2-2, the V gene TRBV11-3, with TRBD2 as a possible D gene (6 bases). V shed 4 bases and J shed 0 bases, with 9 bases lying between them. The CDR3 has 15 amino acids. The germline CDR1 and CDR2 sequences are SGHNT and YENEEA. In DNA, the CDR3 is TGTGCCAGCAGCTCCCGGGACTCGAACACCGGGGAGCTGTTTTTT. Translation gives CASSSRDSNTGELFF.

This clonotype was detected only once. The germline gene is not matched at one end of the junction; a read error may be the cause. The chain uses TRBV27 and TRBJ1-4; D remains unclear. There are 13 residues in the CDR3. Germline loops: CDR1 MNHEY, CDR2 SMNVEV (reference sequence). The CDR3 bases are TGTGCCAGCAGTCATCTACCAACTGAAGAACTGTTTTTT. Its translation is CASSHLPTEELFF.

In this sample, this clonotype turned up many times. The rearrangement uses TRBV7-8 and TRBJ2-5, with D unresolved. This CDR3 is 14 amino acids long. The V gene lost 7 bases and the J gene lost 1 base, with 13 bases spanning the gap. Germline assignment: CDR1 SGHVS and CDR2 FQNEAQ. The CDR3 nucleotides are TGTGCCAGCATCCCCACCAGGCTCCAAGAGACCCAGTACTTC. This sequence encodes CASIPTRLQETQYF.